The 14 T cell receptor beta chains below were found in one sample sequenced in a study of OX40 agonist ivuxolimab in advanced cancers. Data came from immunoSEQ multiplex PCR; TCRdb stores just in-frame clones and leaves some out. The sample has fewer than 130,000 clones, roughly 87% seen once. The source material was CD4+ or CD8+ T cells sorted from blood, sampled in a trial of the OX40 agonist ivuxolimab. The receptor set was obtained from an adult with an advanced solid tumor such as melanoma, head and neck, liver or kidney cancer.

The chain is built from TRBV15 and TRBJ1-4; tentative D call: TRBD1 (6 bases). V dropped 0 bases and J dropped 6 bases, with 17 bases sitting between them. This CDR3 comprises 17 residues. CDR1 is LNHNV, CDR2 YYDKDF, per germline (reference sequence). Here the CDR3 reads CATSRDNRGSRDEKLFF. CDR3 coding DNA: TGTGCCACCAGCAGAGATAATAGGGGGAGTAGAGATGAAAAACTGTTTTTT.

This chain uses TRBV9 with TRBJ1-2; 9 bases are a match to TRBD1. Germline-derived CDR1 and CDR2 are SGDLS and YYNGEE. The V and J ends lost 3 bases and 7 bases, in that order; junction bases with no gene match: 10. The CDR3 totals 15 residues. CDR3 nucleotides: TGTGCCAGCAGCGCTAGGGACAGGGCGGGTGGTGGCTACACCTTC. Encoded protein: CASSARDRAGGGYTF. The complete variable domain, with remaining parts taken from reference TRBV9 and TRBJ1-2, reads DSGVTQTPKHLITATGQRVTLRCSPRSGDLSVYWYQQSLDQGLQFLIQYYNGEERAKGNILERFSAQQFPDLHSELNLSSLELGDSALYFCASSARDRAGGGYTFGSGTRLTVV.

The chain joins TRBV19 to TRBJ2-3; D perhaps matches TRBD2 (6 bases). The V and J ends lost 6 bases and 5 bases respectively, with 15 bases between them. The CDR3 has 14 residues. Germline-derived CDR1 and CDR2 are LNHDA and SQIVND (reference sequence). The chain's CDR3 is CASSLALGVDTQYF. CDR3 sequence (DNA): TGTGCCAGTAGCCTAGCGTTGGGGGTAGATACGCAGTATTTT.

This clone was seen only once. CDR3 sequence (DNA): TGTGCCAGCAGTCCCGGCCCAGGGGACACTGAAGCTTTCTTT. The encoded protein is CASSPGPGDTEAFF. V usage is TRBV11-3 and J usage is TRBJ1-1, with D perhaps matching TRBD1 (6 bases). Germline CDR1 reads SGHNT; CDR2 reads YENEEA. This CDR3 has 14 residues. With 6 bases removed from V and 3 bases from J, the gap between germline ends came to 14 bases.

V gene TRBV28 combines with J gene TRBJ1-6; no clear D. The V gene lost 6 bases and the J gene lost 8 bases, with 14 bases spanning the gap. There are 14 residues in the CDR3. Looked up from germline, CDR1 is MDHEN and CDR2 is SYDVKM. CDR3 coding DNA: TGTGCCAGCAGCATCCCGGCTCTCTATTCACCCCTCCACTTT. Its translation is CASSIPALYSPLHF.

CDR3 coding DNA: TGTGCCAGCAAACTAGGGGGCCTTAGGGGGTCTGGGGCCAACGTCCTGACTTTC. Translated: CASKLGGLRGSGANVLTF. The V gene is TRBV28, the J gene TRBJ2-6; 7 nucleotides align to TRBD1. Losses at the gene ends were 7 bases for V and 1 base for J; bases not matched to a gene: 13. In germline, CDR1 is MDHEN, CDR2 SYDVKM. The CDR3 has 18 amino acids. The variable domain in full, completed from reference TRBV28 and TRBJ2-6, reads DVKVTQSSRYLVKRTGEKVFLECVQDMDHENMFWYRQDPGLGLRLIYFSYDVKMKEKGDIPEGYSVSREKKERFSLILESASTNQTSMYLCASKLGGLRGSGANVLTFGAGSRLTVL.

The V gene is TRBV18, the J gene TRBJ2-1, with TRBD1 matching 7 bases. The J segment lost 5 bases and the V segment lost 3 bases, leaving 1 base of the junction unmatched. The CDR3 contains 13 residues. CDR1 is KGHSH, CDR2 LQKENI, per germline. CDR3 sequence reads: CASSPGQHNEQFF. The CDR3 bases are TGTGCCAGCTCACCGGGACAGCACAATGAGCAGTTCTTC.

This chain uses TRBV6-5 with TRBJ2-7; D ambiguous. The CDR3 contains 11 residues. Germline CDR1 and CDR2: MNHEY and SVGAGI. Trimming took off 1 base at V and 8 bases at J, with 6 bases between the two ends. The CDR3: CASSYYSKQYF. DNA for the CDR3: TGTGCCAGCAGTTACTACTCCAAGCAGTACTTC.

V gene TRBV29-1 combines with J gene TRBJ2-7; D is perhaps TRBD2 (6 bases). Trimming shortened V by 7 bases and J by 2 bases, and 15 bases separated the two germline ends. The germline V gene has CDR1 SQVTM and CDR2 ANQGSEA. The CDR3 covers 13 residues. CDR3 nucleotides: TGCAGCGGGGCGGGATCAGACCCCTACGAGCAGTACTTC. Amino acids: CSGAGSDPYEQYF.

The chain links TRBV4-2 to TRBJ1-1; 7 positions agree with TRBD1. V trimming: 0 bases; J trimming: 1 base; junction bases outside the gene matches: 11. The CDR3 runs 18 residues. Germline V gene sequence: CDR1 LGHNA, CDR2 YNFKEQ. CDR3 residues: CASSQDRLDRASNTEAFF. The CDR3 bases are TGTGCCAGCAGCCAAGATCGTCTCGACAGGGCATCGAACACTGAAGCTTTCTTT.

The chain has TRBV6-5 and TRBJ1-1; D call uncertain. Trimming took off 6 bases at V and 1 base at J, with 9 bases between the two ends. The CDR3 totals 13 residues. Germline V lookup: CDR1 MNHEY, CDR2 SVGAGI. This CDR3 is CASRPTRNTEAFF. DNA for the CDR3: TGTGCCAGCAGGCCGACTAGGAACACTGAAGCTTTCTTT.

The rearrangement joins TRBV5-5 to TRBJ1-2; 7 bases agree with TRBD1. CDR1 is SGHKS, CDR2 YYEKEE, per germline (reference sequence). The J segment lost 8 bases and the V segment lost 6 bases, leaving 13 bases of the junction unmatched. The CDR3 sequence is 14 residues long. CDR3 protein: CASIIGTDLEGYTF. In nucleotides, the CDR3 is TGTGCCAGCATTATCGGGACAGATCTGGAAGGCTACACCTTC.

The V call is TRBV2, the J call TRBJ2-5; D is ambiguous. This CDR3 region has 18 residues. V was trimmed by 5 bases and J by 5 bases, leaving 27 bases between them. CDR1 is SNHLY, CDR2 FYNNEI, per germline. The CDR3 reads CASSPIPVSTASTETQYF. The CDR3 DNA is TGTGCCAGCAGTCCAATCCCCGTTTCTACAGCGTCCACCGAGACCCAGTACTTC.

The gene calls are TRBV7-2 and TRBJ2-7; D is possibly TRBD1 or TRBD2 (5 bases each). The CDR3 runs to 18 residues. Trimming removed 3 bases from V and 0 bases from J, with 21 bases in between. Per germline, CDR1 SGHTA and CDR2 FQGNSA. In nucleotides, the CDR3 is TGTGCCAGCAGCTTTAGAAGAACGGGACGGCAAAGCTCCTACGAGCAGTACTTC. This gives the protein CASSFRRTGRQSSYEQYF.